Each of the 10 T cell receptor beta chains below was sequenced from the same sample in a study of graft-versus-host responses after intestinal transplantation. Here immunoSEQ multiplex PCR was the method, and the copy in TCRdb shows in-frame clones only, minus some. The data show roughly 120,000 clones, with less than 95% seen just once and roughly 0.2% held by the top ten. No cognate antigen is known for these TCRs. This sample comprised unstimulated CD4+ T cells sorted from spleen or lymph node cells, obtained before intestinal transplant. Receptors were obtained from a human donor who received an intestinal transplant.

The V gene is TRBV5-1, the J gene TRBJ2-2; 7 bases map to TRBD1. V gave up 2 bases and J gave up 7 bases; unmatched junction bases: 8. Germline V gene lookup returns CDR1 SGHRS and CDR2 YFSETQ. This CDR3 has 15 residues. The CDR3 sequence is CASSLPDRAGGELFF. The CDR3 nucleotides read TGCGCCAGCAGCTTACCAGACAGGGCGGGCGGGGAGCTGTTTTTT.

The chain uses TRBV28 and TRBJ2-7; 7 nucleotides align to TRBD2. Germline-derived CDR1 and CDR2 are MDHEN and SYDVKM. The V gene end was trimmed by 5 bases and the J gene end by 0 bases; junction bases not matched to a gene: 7. The CDR3 extends over 15 amino acids. The CDR3 DNA reads as TGTGCCAGCAGTACCGCGGGGGTCCTCTCCTACGAGCAGTACTTC. This gives the protein CASSTAGVLSYEQYF.

The chain has TRBV6-1 and TRBJ2-3; D ambiguous. This CDR3 region has 14 residues. With 4 bases removed from V and 0 bases from J, the gap between germline ends came to 8 bases. CDR1 and CDR2 (germline): MNHNS, SASEGT. This CDR3 reads CASSARHSTDTQYF. CDR3 nucleotides: TGTGCCAGCAGTGCCAGACATAGCACAGATACGCAGTATTTT.

The chain is built from TRBV6-5 and TRBJ1-1, with TRBD1 identical over 8 bases. V lost 6 bases and J lost 1; bases outside the gene matches: 4. The CDR3 covers 14 residues. Germline V gene lookup returns CDR1 MNHEY and CDR2 SVGAGI. The CDR3 protein is CASSRGRGNTEAFF. In DNA, the CDR3 is TGTGCCAGCAGCAGGGGGCGCGGGAACACTGAAGCTTTCTTT.

The chain is built from TRBV6-6 and TRBJ1-1; 7 bases match TRBD1. With V trimmed by 5 bases and J by 2 bases, 8 bases remained unmatched. The CDR3 sequence is 15 residues long. Germline V gives CDR1 MNHNY, CDR2 SVGAGI (reference sequence). Here the CDR3 DNA reads TGTGCCAGCAGTACCCGACAGGGATCAAACACTGAAGCTTTCTTT. Amino acid sequence: CASSTRQGSNTEAFF.

This clone occurred once. J is TRBJ1-1 and V is TRBV18; no definite D call. V was clipped by 4 bases and J by 3 bases, with 9 bases between them. The CDR3 contains 13 residues. The germline CDR1 and CDR2 sequences are KGHSH and LQKENI. In DNA, the CDR3 is TGTGCCAGCTCACAAACGCGCGACACTGAAGCTTTCTTT. This codes for CASSQTRDTEAFF.

V and J are TRBV6-4 and TRBJ2-6; TRBD1 matches at 8 bases. Trimming at V came to 2 bases and at J to 0 bases, leaving 3 bases not matched to a gene. The CDR3 loop spans 17 amino acids. CDR1 and CDR2 (germline): MRHNA, SNTAGT. Written as DNA, the CDR3 is TGTGCCAGCAGTGACGGGGGGACAGGCTCTGGGGCCAACGTCCTGACTTTC. This gives the protein CASSDGGTGSGANVLTF.

The chain employs TRBV7-2 and TRBJ1-5, with 11 bases matching TRBD1. The CDR3 spans 17 residues. The germline V gene has CDR1 SGHTA and CDR2 FQGNSA. V shed 1 base, J shed 1 base, and the junction held 3 bases outside the gene matches. The DNA for the CDR3 is TGTGCCAGCAGCTTAGGGACAGGGGGCTCGAGCAATCAGCCCCAGCATTTT. Translation: CASSLGTGGSSNQPQHF.

This chain joins TRBV6-5 and TRBJ2-1; TRBD2 matches 12 bases. J lost 7 bases, V lost 0 bases, and 4 bases had no gene match. The CDR3 sequence is 16 residues long. CDR1 and CDR2 (germline): MNHEY, SVGAGI. This CDR3 is CASSYSLAGGGNEQFF. The DNA for the CDR3 is TGTGCCAGCAGTTACTCCCTAGCGGGAGGGGGGAATGAGCAGTTCTTC.

This clone has just one count. The chain combines TRBV2 with TRBJ2-1; D is perhaps TRBD1 (6 bases). The CDR3 extends over 14 amino acids. Germline V gene data show CDR1 as SNHLY and CDR2 as FYNNEI. The germline V and J ends were trimmed by 8 bases and 4 bases, with 15 bases remaining between them. CDR3: CASQDSFSYNEQFF. CDR3 in DNA: TGTGCCAGCCAGGACAGCTTCTCGTACAATGAGCAGTTCTTC.